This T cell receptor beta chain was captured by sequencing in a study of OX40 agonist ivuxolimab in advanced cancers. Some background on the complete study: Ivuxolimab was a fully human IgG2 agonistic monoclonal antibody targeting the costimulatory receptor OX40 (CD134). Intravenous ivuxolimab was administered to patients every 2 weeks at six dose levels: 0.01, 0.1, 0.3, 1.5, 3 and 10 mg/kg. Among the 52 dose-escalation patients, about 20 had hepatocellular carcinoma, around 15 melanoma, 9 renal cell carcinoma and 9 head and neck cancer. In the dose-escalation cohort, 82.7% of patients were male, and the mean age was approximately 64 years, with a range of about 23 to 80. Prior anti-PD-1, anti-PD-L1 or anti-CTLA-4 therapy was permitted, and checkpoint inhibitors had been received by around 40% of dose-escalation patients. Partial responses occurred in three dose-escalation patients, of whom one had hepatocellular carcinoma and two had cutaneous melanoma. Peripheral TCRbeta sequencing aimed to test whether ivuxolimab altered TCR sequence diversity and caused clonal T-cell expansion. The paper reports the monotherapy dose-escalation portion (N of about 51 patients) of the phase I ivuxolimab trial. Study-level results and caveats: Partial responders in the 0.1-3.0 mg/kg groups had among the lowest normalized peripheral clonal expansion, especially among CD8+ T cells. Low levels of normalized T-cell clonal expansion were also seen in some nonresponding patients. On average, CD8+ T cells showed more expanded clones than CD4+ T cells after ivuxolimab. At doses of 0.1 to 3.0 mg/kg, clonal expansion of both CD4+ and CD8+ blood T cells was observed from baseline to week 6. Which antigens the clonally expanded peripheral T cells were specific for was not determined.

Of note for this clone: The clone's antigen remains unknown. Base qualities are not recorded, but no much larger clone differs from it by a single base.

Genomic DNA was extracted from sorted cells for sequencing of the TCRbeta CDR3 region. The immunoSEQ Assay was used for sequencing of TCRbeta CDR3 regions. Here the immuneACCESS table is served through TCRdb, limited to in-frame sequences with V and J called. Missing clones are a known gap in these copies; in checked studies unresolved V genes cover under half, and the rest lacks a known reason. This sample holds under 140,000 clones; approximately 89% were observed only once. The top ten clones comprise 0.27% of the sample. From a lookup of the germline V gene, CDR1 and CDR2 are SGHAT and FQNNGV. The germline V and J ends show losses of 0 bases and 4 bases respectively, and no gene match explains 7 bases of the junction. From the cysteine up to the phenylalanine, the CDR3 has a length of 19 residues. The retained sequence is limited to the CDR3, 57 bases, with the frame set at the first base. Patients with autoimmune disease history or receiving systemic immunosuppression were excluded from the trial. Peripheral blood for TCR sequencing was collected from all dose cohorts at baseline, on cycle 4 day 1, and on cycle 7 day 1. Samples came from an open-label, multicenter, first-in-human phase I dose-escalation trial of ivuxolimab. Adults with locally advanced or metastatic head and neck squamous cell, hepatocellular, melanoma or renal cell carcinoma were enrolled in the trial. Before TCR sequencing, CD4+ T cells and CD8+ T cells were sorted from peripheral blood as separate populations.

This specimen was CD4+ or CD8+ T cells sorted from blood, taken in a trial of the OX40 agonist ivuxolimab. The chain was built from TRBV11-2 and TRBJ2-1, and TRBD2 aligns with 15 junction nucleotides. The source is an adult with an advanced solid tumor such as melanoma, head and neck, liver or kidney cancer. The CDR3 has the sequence CASSLDPGLAGGAYNEQFF. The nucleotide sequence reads TGTGCCAGCAGCTTAGACCCGGGACTAGCGGGAGGAGCGTACAATGAGCAGTTCTTC. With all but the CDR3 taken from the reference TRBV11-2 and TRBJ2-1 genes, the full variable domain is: EAGVAQSPRYKIIEKRQSVAFWCNPISGHATLYWYQQILGQGPKLLIQFQNNGVVDDSQLPKDRFSAERLKGVDSTLKIQPAKLEDSAVYLCASSLDPGLAGGAYNEQFFGPGTRLTVL.